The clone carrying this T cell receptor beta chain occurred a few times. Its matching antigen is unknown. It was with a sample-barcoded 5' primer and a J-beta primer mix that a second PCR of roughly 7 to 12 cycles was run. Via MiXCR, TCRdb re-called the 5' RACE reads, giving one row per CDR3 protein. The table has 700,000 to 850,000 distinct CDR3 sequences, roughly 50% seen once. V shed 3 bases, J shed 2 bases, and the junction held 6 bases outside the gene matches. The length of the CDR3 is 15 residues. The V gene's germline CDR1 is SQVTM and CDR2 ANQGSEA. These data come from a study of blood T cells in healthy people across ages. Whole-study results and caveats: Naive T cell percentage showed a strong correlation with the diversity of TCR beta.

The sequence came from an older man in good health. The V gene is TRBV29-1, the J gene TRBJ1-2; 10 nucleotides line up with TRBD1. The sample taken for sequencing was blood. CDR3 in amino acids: CSVEDRTGGNYGYTF. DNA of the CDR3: TGCAGCGTTGAGGATCGGACAGGGGGAAACTATGGCTACACCTTC. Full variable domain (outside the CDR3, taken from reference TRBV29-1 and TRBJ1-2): SAVISQKPSRDICQRGTSLTIQCQVDSQVTMMFWYRQQPGQSLTLIATANQGSEATYESGFVIDKFPISRPNLTFSTLTVSNMSPEDSSIYLCSVEDRTGGNYGYTFGSGTRLTVV.